The 11 T cell receptor beta chains in this list originate from one sample, sequenced in a study of graft-versus-host responses after intestinal transplantation. Here immunoSEQ multiplex PCR was the method, and the copy in TCRdb shows in-frame clones only, minus some. The sample lists over 60,000 clones; just under 95% were seen once. Sequenced material: bone marrow, taken 700 to 850 days after intestinal transplantation. The receptors originated from a human patient who received an intestinal transplant, so some T cells may come from the graft donor.

This clone was recorded once. The chain combines TRBV7-6 with TRBJ2-2; 7 positions agree with TRBD1. CDR3 length: 15 residues. J lost 2 bases, V lost 7 bases, and 7 bases had no gene match. The germline gives CDR1 SGHVS, CDR2 FNYEAQ. The DNA of the CDR3 is TGTGCCAGCACCCCCGGGACAGCAAACACCGGGGAGCTGTTTTTT. It yields the protein CASTPGTANTGELFF.

The chain employs TRBV30 and TRBJ1-1; 7 nucleotides agree with TRBD1. Trimming cost V 2 bases and J 8 bases; bases outside gene matches: 5. The germline V gene has CDR1 GTSNPN and CDR2 SVGIG (reference sequence). This CDR3 is 12 amino acids long. CDR3 nucleotides: TGTGCCTGGAGTCCGACAGGGACCGAAGCTTTCTTT. Translated, it gives CAWSPTGTEAFF.

The gene calls are TRBV5-4 and TRBJ2-2; perhaps TRBD1 as D (6 bases). This CDR3 has 15 amino acids. The germline gives CDR1 SGHNT, CDR2 YYREEE (reference sequence). The ends were cut back, 1 base at V and 3 bases at J, with 10 bases in the middle. CDR3 coding DNA: TGTGCCAGCAGCTTGCGGGACATTCACACCGGGGAGCTGTTTTTT. Encoded protein: CASSLRDIHTGELFF. Looking up the rest from reference TRBV5-4 and TRBJ2-2 gives the full variable domain: ETGVTQSPTHLIKTRGQQVTLRCSSQSGHNTVSWYQQALGQGPQFIFQYYREEENGRGNFPPRFSGLQFPNYSSELNVNALELDDSALYLCASSLRDIHTGELFFGEGSRLTVL.

This chain uses TRBV5-4 with TRBJ1-5; D call uncertain. The V and J ends lost 4 bases and 1 base respectively, with 12 bases between them. The length of the CDR3 is 15 residues. CDR1 SGHNT and CDR2 YYREEE come from the germline V gene (reference sequence). CDR3 loop: CASSQDPGSNQPQHF. CDR3 nucleotide sequence: TGTGCCAGCAGCCAAGATCCTGGGAGCAATCAGCCCCAGCATTTT. Based on the CDR3 plus reference TRBV5-4 and TRBJ1-5, the full variable domain is ETGVTQSPTHLIKTRGQQVTLRCSSQSGHNTVSWYQQALGQGPQFIFQYYREEENGRGNFPPRFSGLQFPNYSSELNVNALELDDSALYLCASSQDPGSNQPQHFGDGTRLSIL.

The chain carries TRBV6-5 and TRBJ2-7; 10 nucleotides match TRBD1. After removal of 6 bases from V and 3 bases from J, the junction contained 5 bases not matched to a gene. Germline CDR1 and CDR2: MNHEY and SVGAGI. This CDR3 spans 14 amino acids. DNA for the CDR3: TGTGCCAGCAGCCCCGGGACAGGGGTCTACGAGCAGTACTTC. Protein product: CASSPGTGVYEQYF.

The gene calls are TRBV6-5 and TRBJ2-3, with 10 bases matching TRBD2. The germline V gene encodes CDR1 MNHEY and CDR2 SVGAGI. J gave up 2 bases and V 3 bases, and 2 bases lay outside the gene matches. This CDR3 is built from 15 residues. In DNA, the CDR3 is TGTGCCAGCAGTTATAGCGGGGGGTACACAGATACGCAGTATTTT. It yields the protein CASSYSGGYTDTQYF.

The chain joins TRBV5-6 to TRBJ2-5, with 8 positions matching TRBD1. CDR3 length: 18 amino acids. Germline V gene sequence: CDR1 SGHDT, CDR2 YYEEEE. The J segment lost 4 bases and the V segment lost 2 bases, leaving 16 bases of the junction unmatched. Here the CDR3 DNA reads TGTGCCAGCAGCTTTTGGAGGCGGGACAGGTCAAGTCGAGAGACCCAGTACTTC. Protein: CASSFWRRDRSSRETQYF.

V usage is TRBV19 and J usage is TRBJ2-3; no clear D gene. There are 13 residues in the CDR3. V dropped 5 bases and J dropped 4 bases, with 10 bases sitting between them. Germline V gene sequence: CDR1 LNHDA, CDR2 SQIVND (reference sequence). This chain's CDR3 is CASSESYADTQYF. The DNA for the CDR3 is TGTGCCAGTAGTGAATCCTACGCAGATACGCAGTATTTT.

This clone occurred once. The CDR3 DNA sequence: TGTGCTAGTGGTTTGTGGGGGGATGAAAAACTGTTTTTT. Translation: CASGLWGDEKLFF. The chain recombines TRBV12-5 with TRBJ1-4; a weak D match, TRBD1 (5 bases). Trimming removed 2 bases at V and 6 bases at J, with 7 bases between. Germline values: CDR1 LGHNT, CDR2 FRNRAP. The CDR3 extends over 13 amino acids.

This clone was seen only once. J is TRBJ1-1 and V is TRBV7-2; tentatively, D is TRBD1 (5 bases). This CDR3 spans 18 amino acids. Germline V lookup: CDR1 SGHTA, CDR2 FQGNSA. V lost 0 bases and J lost 5, with 22 bases in between. The CDR3 protein is CASSLALQGGVLVTEAFF. CDR3 nucleotides: TGTGCCAGCAGCTTAGCGCTTCAGGGTGGGGTTTTAGTGACTGAAGCTTTCTTT. The variable domain in full, with the rest retrieved from reference TRBV7-2 and TRBJ1-1, is GAGVSQSPSNKVTEKGKDVELRCDPISGHTALYWYRQSLGQGLEFLIYFQGNSAPDKSGLPSDRFSAERTGGSVSTLTIQRTQQEDSAVYLCASSLALQGGVLVTEAFFGQGTRLTVV.

The chain joins TRBV15 to TRBJ1-1; weak D call: TRBD1 (6 bases). The CDR3 contains 15 residues. The V gene lost 0 bases and the J gene lost 1 base, with 9 bases spanning the gap. Looked up from germline, CDR1 is LNHNV and CDR2 is YYDKDF (reference sequence). CDR3 protein: CATSREGGGNTEAFF. CDR3 DNA sequence: TGTGCCACCAGCAGAGAGGGGGGCGGGAACACTGAAGCTTTCTTT.